Below are 2 T cell receptor beta chains sequenced from a single sample in a study of cytomegalovirus exposure and HLA in healthy donors (dated by TCRdb to 2015 to 2018). The library was prepared using the immunoSEQ multiplex PCR assay. The multiplex PCR relied on a mix of 60 forward primers for TCR Vbeta segments and 13 reverse primers for TCR Jbeta segments. Held by TCRdb, this immuneACCESS table contains in-frame sequences only and omits some clones. Under half of the omission traces to an unresolved V gene where checked; the cause of the rest is unknown. This sample comprises fewer than 150,000 clones, about 70% of them detected only once. The ten largest account for less than 4.5% of the sample. Sequencing was carried out using PBMCs. The receptors derive from a woman in her forties in good health and CMV-seronegative.

J is TRBJ2-1 and V is TRBV19, with TRBD2 matching 7 bases. Trimming removed 3 bases from V and 10 bases from J; junction bases left unmatched: 6. Germline V gene lookup returns CDR1 LNHDA and CDR2 SQIVND (reference sequence). The CDR3 is 13 residues long. The DNA of the CDR3 is TGTGCCAGTAGTATCCGATCTAGCGGCGAGCAGTTCTTC. It specifies CASSIRSSGEQFF.

This clone has a handful of counts. The V call is TRBV7-9, the J call TRBJ2-2; D is unclear. Trimming cost V 5 bases and J 3 bases, with 4 bases left between them. The CDR3 length is 12 residues. Germline CDR1 reads SEHNR; CDR2 reads FQNEAQ (reference sequence). CDR3 in amino acids: CASSPYTGELFF. The CDR3 DNA is TGTGCCAGCAGCCCTTACACCGGGGAGCTGTTTTTT.